The 18 T cell receptor beta chains presented below share a single source sample, sequenced in a study of T cell responses to AZD1222 COVID-19 vaccine. TCRdb's table, derived via immunoSEQ multiplex PCR, lists solely in-frame clones and lacks some. The sample contains 100,000 to 140,000 clones, around 93% of which appear only once. Sample: peripheral blood, taken 28 days after the second AZD1222 dose. All receptors derive from an adult who received the AZD1222 COVID-19 vaccine.

The rearrangement uses TRBV7-9 and TRBJ1-1; D ambiguous. The length of the CDR3 is 14 residues. Germline V lookup: CDR1 SEHNR, CDR2 FQNEAQ (reference sequence). V dropped 3 bases and J dropped 3 bases, with 11 bases sitting between them. The CDR3 DNA is TGTGCCAGCAGCTTGCGGATAAGGGACACTGAAGCTTTCTTT. Protein product: CASSLRIRDTEAFF.

The CDR3 nucleotides are TGTGCCAGCAGCTTAGTCTTGAAGGGACGCAATCAGCCCCAGCATTTT. It translates to CASSLVLKGRNQPQHF. The chain uses TRBV7-9 and TRBJ1-5, with a tentative D call TRBD1 (5 bases). The V gene's germline CDR1 is SEHNR and CDR2 FQNEAQ (reference sequence). CDR3 length: 16 residues. V shed 1 base and J shed 2 bases, with 12 bases lying between them.

The CDR3 DNA reads TGTGCCAGTAGTATAGGTGACAGGGTAAATCAGCCCCAGCATTTT. It yields the protein CASSIGDRVNQPQHF. The chain couples TRBV19 to TRBJ1-5; TRBD1 matches 7 bases. CDR1 is LNHDA, CDR2 SQIVND, per germline (reference sequence). The length of the CDR3 is 15 residues. Germline trimming cut 1 base from V and 4 bases from J; bases unmatched to any gene: 4. The whole variable domain, remainder taken from reference TRBV19 and TRBJ1-5, is DGGITQSPKYLFRKEGQNVTLSCEQNLNHDAMYWYRQDPGQGLRLIYYSQIVNDFQKGDIAEGYSVSREKKESFPLTVTSAQKNPTAFYLCASSIGDRVNQPQHFGDGTRLSIL.

This sequence joins TRBV30 and TRBJ2-5; D perhaps matches TRBD1 (5 bases). Germline V lookup: CDR1 GTSNPN, CDR2 SVGIG (reference sequence). Trimming took off 7 bases at V and 5 bases at J, with 26 bases between the two ends. The CDR3 sequence is 16 residues long. CDR3 nucleotides: TGTGCCTTCCTACCTCCCAGGGCGAGATTTAGGGAGACCCAGTACTTC. Its protein is CAFLPPRARFRETQYF.

This chain joins TRBV15 and TRBJ1-5, with D maybe TRBD1 (6 bases). The CDR3 spans 15 residues. Trimming stripped 3 bases from V and 0 bases from J, with 9 bases between. Germline CDR1 and CDR2: LNHNV and YYDKDF (reference sequence). The CDR3 spells CATSRDRFSNQPQHF. CDR3 coding DNA: TGTGCCACCAGCAGGGACAGATTTAGCAATCAGCCCCAGCATTTT. Filled out from reference TRBV15 and TRBJ1-5, the complete variable domain reads DAMVIQNPRYQVTQFGKPVTLSCSQTLNHNVMYWYQQKSSQAPKLLFHYYDKDFNNEADTPDNFQSRRPNTSFCFLDIRSPGLGDTAMYLCATSRDRFSNQPQHFGDGTRLSIL.

The chain carries TRBV5-1 and TRBJ1-4; the D gene is possibly TRBD1 (6 bases). The CDR3 runs 15 residues. CDR1 and CDR2 (germline): SGHRS, YFSETQ. V was trimmed by 4 bases and J by 7 bases, leaving 17 bases between them. The DNA for the CDR3 is TGCGCCAGCAGCCCACAGGGCCTAATGGGTGAAAAACTGTTTTTT. Translated, it gives CASSPQGLMGEKLFF.

The gene calls are TRBV7-8 and TRBJ2-3; 13 nucleotides agree with TRBD2. CDR1 SGHVS and CDR2 FQNEAQ come from the germline V gene. There are 17 residues in the CDR3. The V and J ends lost 4 bases and 0 bases, in that order; junction bases with no gene match: 4. The CDR3 coding sequence is TGTGCCAGCAGCTGGGGACTAGCGGGAAGTAGCACAGATACGCAGTATTTT. It codes for CASSWGLAGSSTDTQYF. Full variable domain (outside the CDR3, taken from reference TRBV7-8 and TRBJ2-3): GAGVSQSPRYKVAKRGQDVALRCDPISGHVSLFWYQQALGQGPEFLTYFQNEAQLDKSGLPSDRFFAERPEGSVSTLKIQRTQQEDSAVYLCASSWGLAGSSTDTQYFGPGTRLTVL.

V gene TRBV27 combines with J gene TRBJ1-1; the match to TRBD1 covers 7 bases. CDR1 is MNHEY, CDR2 SMNVEV, per germline (reference sequence). This CDR3 spans 13 amino acids. The ends lost 9 bases at V and 3 bases at J; junction bases unmatched: 7. The CDR3 sequence: CASVNRGYTEAFF. As DNA, the CDR3 is TGTGCCAGTGTTAACAGGGGATACACTGAAGCTTTCTTT.

V is TRBV6-5 and J is TRBJ1-5, with 9 nucleotides matching TRBD1. The CDR3 covers 15 residues. Germline lookup yields CDR1 MNHEY and CDR2 SVGAGI. After removal of 6 bases from V and 1 base from J, the junction contained 4 bases not matched to a gene. DNA for the CDR3: TGTGCCAGCAGAACGACAGGGGGGAGCAATCAGCCCCAGCATTTT. Its translation: CASRTTGGSNQPQHF.

The V and J genes are TRBV3-1 (or the pseudogene TRBV3-2) and TRBJ2-5; 10 positions agree with TRBD1. CDR3 length: 16 amino acids. After removal of 4 bases from V and 5 bases from J, the junction contained 10 bases not matched to a gene. From germline, CDR1 is LGHDT and CDR2 YNNKEL (reference sequence). The CDR3: CASSPSGTGVLETQYF. The DNA for the CDR3 is TGTGCCAGCAGCCCGTCCGGGACAGGGGTTTTGGAGACCCAGTACTTC.

Turning to this clone: At one boundary the junction diverges from the germline segment, which might be a read error. The chain recombines TRBV19 with TRBJ1-6, with 9 positions matching TRBD1. Germline V gives CDR1 LNHDA, CDR2 SQIVND (reference sequence). The CDR3 is made up of 16 amino acids. The CDR3 bases are TGTGTCAGTACAGCCACGGACAGGGGCTATAATTCACCCCTCCACTTT. Protein sequence: CVSTATDRGYNSPLHF.

This chain uses TRBV10-2 with TRBJ2-1, with unresolved D. This CDR3 is 12 amino acids long. Looked up from germline, CDR1 is WSHSY and CDR2 is SAAADI. The V and J ends lost 0 bases and 5 bases respectively, with 2 bases between them. Here the CDR3 DNA reads TGCGCCAGCAGTGAGTCCCACAATGAGCAGTTCTTC. Protein sequence: CASSESHNEQFF.

V gene TRBV19 combines with J gene TRBJ1-3, with no clear D. Germline CDR1 reads LNHDA; CDR2 reads SQIVND (reference sequence). The V gene lost 5 bases and the J gene lost 4 bases, with 12 bases spanning the gap. The CDR3 has 14 residues. The CDR3 loop reads CASSPRAIGNTIYF. The CDR3 DNA reads TGTGCCAGTAGTCCTAGGGCGATCGGAAACACCATATATTTT.

V is TRBV6-1 and J is TRBJ1-2, with a possible D match to TRBD1 (5 bases). Germline CDR1 is MNHNS and CDR2 is SASEGT. V dropped 2 bases and J dropped 5 bases, with 21 bases sitting between them. This CDR3 spans 17 amino acids. The CDR3 DNA reads as TGTGCCAGCAGTGAATCGGGGACCCGGGCACTTTCTTATGGCTACACCTTC. It encodes CASSESGTRALSYGYTF.

The chain has TRBV19 and TRBJ1-1; 7 positions agree with TRBD1. Trimming at V came to 5 bases and at J to 0 bases, leaving 6 bases not matched to a gene. Germline-derived CDR1 and CDR2 are LNHDA and SQIVND (reference sequence). The CDR3 runs 15 residues. The chain's CDR3 is CASSQTGSVNTEAFF. In nucleotides, the CDR3 is TGTGCCAGTAGTCAGACAGGGTCGGTGAACACTGAAGCTTTCTTT.

This clone was seen a single time. V usage is TRBV30 and J usage is TRBJ1-3, with 8 bases that match TRBD1. This CDR3 spans 17 amino acids. Per germline, CDR1 GTSNPN and CDR2 SVGIG (reference sequence). V dropped 3 bases and J dropped 0; count of bases not matched to a gene: 10. CDR3 bases: TGTGCCTGGAGCGCCCGGACAGGGAAAGTCTCTGGAAACACCATATATTTT. This codes for CAWSARTGKVSGNTIYF. Full variable domain (rest looked up from reference TRBV30 and TRBJ1-3): SQTIHQWPATLVQPVGSPLSLECTVEGTSNPNLYWYRQAAGRGLQLLFYSVGIGQISSEVPQNLSASRPQDRQFILSSKKLLLSDSGFYLCAWSARTGKVSGNTIYFGEGSWLTVV.

The chain joins TRBV7-2 to TRBJ2-1; 14 bases map to TRBD2. The CDR3 consists of 15 residues. Germline lookup yields CDR1 SGHTA and CDR2 FQGNSA. The V gene end was trimmed by 4 bases and the J gene end by 5 bases; junction bases not matched to a gene: 1. CDR3 sequence (DNA): TGTGCCAGCAGCTCGGGACTAGCGGGAGACAATGAGCAGTTCTTC. Its translation: CASSSGLAGDNEQFF.

This clone was found once. The chain joins TRBV4-1 to TRBJ1-1; TRBD1 is a possible D gene (5 bases). V lost 1 base to trimming and J lost 0 bases, with 12 bases between them. This CDR3 comprises 16 residues. The V gene's germline CDR1 is MGHRA and CDR2 YSYEKL. The CDR3 nucleotides are TGCGCCAGCAGCCAAGGAGAAGGGGTGATGAACACTGAAGCTTTCTTT. Protein product: CASSQGEGVMNTEAFF.